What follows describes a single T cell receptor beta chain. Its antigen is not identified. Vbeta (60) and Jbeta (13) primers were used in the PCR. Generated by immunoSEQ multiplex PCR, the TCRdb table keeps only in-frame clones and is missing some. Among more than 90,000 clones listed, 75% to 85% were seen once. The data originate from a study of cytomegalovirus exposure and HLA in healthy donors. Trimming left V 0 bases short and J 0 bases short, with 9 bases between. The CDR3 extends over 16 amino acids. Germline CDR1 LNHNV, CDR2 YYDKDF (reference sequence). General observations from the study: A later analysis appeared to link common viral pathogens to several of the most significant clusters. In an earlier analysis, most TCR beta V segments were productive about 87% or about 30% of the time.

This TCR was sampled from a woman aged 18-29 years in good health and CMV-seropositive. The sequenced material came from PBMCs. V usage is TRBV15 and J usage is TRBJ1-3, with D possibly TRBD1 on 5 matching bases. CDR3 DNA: TGTGCCACCAGCAGAGATCGGACAAGCTCTGGAAACACCATATATTTT. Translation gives CATSRDRTSSGNTIYF.